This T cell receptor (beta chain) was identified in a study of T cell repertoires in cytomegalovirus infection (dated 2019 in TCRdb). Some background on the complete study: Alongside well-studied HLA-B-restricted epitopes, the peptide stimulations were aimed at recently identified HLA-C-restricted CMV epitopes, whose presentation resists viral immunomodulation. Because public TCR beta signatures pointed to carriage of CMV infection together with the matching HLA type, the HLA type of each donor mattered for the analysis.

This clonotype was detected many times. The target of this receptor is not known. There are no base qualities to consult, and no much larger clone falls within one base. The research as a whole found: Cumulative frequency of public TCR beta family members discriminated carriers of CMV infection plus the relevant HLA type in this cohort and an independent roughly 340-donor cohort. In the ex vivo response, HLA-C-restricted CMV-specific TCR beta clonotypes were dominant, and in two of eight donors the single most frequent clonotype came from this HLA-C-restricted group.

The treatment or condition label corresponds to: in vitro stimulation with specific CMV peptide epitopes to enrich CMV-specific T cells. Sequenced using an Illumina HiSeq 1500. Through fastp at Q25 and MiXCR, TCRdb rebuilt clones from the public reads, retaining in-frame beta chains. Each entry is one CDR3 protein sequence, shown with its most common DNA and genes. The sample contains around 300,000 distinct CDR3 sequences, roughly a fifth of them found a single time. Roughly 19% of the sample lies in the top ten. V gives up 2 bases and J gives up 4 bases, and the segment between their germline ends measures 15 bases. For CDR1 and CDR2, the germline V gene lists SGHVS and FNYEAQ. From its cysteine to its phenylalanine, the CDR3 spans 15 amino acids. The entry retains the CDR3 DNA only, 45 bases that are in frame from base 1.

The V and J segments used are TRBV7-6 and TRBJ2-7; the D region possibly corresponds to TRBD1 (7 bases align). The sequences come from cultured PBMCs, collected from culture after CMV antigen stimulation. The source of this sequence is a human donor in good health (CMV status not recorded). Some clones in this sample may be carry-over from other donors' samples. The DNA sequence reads TGTGCCAGCAGCTTACAAAGGACAGGACTATACGAGCAGTACTTC. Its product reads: CASSLQRTGLYEQYF.